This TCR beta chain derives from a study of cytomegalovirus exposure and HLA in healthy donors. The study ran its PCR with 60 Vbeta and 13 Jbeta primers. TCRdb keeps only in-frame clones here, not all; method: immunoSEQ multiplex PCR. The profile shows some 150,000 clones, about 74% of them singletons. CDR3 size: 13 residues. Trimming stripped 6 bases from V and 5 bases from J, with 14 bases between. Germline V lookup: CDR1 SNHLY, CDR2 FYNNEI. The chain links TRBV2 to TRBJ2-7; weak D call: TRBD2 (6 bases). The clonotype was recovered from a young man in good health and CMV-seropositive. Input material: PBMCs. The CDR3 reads CASSGSEIHEQYF. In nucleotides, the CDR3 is TGTGCCAGCAGCGGGAGCGAAATCCACGAGCAGTACTTC.